This T cell receptor beta chain comes out of a study of cytomegalovirus exposure and HLA in healthy donors. The CDR3 runs 16 residues. The V gene's germline CDR1 is MGHRA and CDR2 YSYEKL. V was shortened by 0 bases and J by 2 bases, with 11 bases between the two germline ends. The PCR used 60 Vbeta and 13 Jbeta primers. Sequencing was performed with immunoSEQ multiplex PCR; in TCRdb, only in-frame clones are kept and a portion is missing. The profile shows roughly 90,000 clones, 65% to 90% of them singletons. Findings and caveats of the study: Later, an analysis found that common viral pathogens appeared to be linked with several of the most significant clusters. A later analysis found TCR association rates differed by HLA locus, highest for DRB1 and lowest for HLA-C. Later analysis suggested most CMV-associated TCR beta chains were HLA-restricted.

As concerns this clone: Antigen: not known.

Sequenced sample: PBMCs. The sequence came from a man aged 30-40 years in good health and CMV-seropositive. V is TRBV4-1 and J is TRBJ2-1, with D possibly TRBD2 on 5 matching bases. DNA for the CDR3: TGCGCCAGCAGCCAAGATCCGGGAAGCGCCTACAATGAGCAGTTCTTC. The encoded protein is CASSQDPGSAYNEQFF.